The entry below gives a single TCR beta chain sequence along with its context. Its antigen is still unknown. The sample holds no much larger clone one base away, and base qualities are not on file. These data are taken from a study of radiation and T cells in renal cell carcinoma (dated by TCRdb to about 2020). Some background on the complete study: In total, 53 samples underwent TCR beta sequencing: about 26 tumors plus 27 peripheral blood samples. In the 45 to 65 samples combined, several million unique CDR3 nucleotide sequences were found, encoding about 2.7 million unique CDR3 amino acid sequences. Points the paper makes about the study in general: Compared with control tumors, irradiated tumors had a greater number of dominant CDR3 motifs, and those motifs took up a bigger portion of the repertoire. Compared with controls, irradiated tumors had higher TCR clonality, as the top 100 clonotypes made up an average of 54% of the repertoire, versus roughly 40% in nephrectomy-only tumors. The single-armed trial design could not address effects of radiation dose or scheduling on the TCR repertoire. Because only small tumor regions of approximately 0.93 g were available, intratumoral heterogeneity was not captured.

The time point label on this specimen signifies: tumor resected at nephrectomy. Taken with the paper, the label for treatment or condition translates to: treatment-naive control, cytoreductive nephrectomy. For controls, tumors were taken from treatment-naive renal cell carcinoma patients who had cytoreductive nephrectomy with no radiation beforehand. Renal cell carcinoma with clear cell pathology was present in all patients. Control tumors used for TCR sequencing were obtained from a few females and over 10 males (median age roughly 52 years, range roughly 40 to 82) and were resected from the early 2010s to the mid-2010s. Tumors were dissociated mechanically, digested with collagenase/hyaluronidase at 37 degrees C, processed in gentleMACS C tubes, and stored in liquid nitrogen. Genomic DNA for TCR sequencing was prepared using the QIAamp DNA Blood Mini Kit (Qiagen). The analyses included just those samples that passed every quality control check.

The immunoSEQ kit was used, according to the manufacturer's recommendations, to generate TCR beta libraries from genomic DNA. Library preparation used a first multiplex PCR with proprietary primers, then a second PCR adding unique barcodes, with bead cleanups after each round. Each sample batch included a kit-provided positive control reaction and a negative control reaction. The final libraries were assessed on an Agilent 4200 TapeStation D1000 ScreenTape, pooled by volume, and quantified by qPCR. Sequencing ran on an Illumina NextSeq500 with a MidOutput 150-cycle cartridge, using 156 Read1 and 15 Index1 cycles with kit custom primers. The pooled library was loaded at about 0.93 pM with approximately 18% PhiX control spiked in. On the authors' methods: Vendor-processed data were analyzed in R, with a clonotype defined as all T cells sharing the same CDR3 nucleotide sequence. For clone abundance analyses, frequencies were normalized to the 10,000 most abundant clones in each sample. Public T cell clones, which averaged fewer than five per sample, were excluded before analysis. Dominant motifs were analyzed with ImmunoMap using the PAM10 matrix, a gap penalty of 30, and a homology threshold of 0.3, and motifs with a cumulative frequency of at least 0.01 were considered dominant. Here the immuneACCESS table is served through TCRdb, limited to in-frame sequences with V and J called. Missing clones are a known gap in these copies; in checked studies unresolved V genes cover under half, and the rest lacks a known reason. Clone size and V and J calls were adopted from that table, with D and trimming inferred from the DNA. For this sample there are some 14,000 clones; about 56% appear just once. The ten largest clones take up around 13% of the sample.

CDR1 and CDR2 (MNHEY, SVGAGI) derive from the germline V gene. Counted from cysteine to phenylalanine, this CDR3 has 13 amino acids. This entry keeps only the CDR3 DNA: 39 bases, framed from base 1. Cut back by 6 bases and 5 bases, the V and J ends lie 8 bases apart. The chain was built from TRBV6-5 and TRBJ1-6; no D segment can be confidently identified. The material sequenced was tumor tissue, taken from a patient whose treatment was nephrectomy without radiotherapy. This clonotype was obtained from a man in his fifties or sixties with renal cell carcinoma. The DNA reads TGTGCCAGCAGCCGGCCGAATAATTCACCCCTCCACTTT. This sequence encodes CASSRPNNSPLHF.